This TCR beta chain was obtained from a study of vaccination and CD4 T cells after COVID-19. Once obtained from cultured CD4+ T cells, the DNA was sequenced using the Oncomine TCR Beta short-read assay. Each CDR3 protein is one row after TCRdb ran MiXCR on the PCR reads. This sample carries nearly 15,000 distinct CDR3 sequences, 78% of them seen once, and the ten largest clones take around 9.5%. As to this clonotype: The target antigen is unknown.

V was trimmed by 5 bases and J by 4 bases, leaving 14 bases between them. This CDR3 contains 14 residues. The germline V gene has CDR1 SGHTA and CDR2 FQGNSA. Treatment meaning: roughly 10-day PBMC culture with coronavirus spike peptide pools or control peptides (ViraFEST assay). V is TRBV7-2 and J is TRBJ1-1, with TRBD1 as a possible D gene (5 bases). This specimen was CD4+ T cells from blood, cultured in vitro, taken after SARS-CoV-2 vaccination. The sequence came from a human donor who received a COVID-19 vaccine. CDR3 region: CASSQTGGRTEAFF. The CDR3 nucleotides are TGTGCCAGCAGCCAGACCGGGGGTCGCACTGAAGCTTTCTTT.